Shown below are 11 T cell receptor beta chains from a single sample sequenced in a study of T cell responses to AZD1222 COVID-19 vaccine. Sequenced by immunoSEQ multiplex PCR; TCRdb stores in-frame clones only, minus some. The sample lists 200,000 or so clones, about 86% occurring once. Sequencing used peripheral blood, obtained on day 0 of AZD1222 vaccination. The receptors stem from an adult in good health.

This chain uses TRBV3-1 (or the pseudogene TRBV3-2) with TRBJ1-1, with 9 bases lining up with TRBD1. The germline CDR1 and CDR2 sequences are LGHDT and YNNKEL (reference sequence). The CDR3 length is 14 residues. The V and J ends lost 6 bases and 4 bases, in that order; junction bases with no gene match: 6. In nucleotides, the CDR3 is TGTGCCAGCAGGCACAGGGGGCCGAGCACTGAAGCTTTCTTT. This codes for CASRHRGPSTEAFF.

The rearrangement joins TRBV6-2 or TRBV6-3 to TRBJ1-6; D is unclear. V gave up 1 base and J gave up 5 bases, with 3 bases separating them. This CDR3 comprises 13 residues. Germline lookup yields CDR1 MNHEY and CDR2 SVGEGT. The DNA of the CDR3 is TGTGCCAGCAGTTACTACGATAATTCACCCCTCCACTTT. Translating gives CASSYYDNSPLHF.

The chain is built from TRBV28 and TRBJ1-2; 8 nucleotides agree with TRBD1. Germline CDR1 reads MDHEN; CDR2 reads SYDVKM. V lost 6 bases, J lost 8 bases, and 11 bases stayed unmatched. The CDR3 loop spans 14 amino acids. The CDR3 here is CASRGPSDREGYTF. The CDR3 nucleotides read TGTGCCAGCAGAGGTCCTTCGGACAGGGAGGGCTACACCTTC.

The V and J genes are TRBV2 and TRBJ2-1; 10 bases fit TRBD1. The CDR3 contains 15 residues. V was clipped by 4 bases and J by 8 bases; unmatched bases: 8. In germline, CDR1 is SNHLY, CDR2 FYNNEI. The CDR3 here is CASSVSGQGIHEQFF. CDR3 coding DNA: TGTGCCAGCAGTGTTTCGGGACAGGGGATCCATGAGCAGTTCTTC.

The chain joins TRBV18 to TRBJ2-1; 14 bases are a match to TRBD2. Germline V gene sequence: CDR1 KGHSH, CDR2 LQKENI. CDR3 length: 17 amino acids. The V and J ends lost 3 bases and 6 bases, in that order; junction bases with no gene match: 7. CDR3 loop: CASSPLGLAGGTNEQFF. The CDR3, as DNA: TGTGCCAGCTCACCTTTAGGACTAGCGGGGGGAACCAATGAGCAGTTCTTC.

V is TRBV7-3 and J is TRBJ1-6; unclear D gene. Germline lookup yields CDR1 SGHTA and CDR2 FQGTGA. V was clipped by 6 bases and J by 8 bases, with 11 bases between them. The CDR3 spans 13 residues. CDR3 coding DNA: TGTGCCAGCAGATCCCAAATAGATTCACCCCTCCACTTT. Translated: CASRSQIDSPLHF.

As regards this clone: A junction boundary mismatches the germline segment, possibly from a read error. The V and J genes are TRBV6-1 and TRBJ2-3; no definite D call. The CDR3 loop spans 13 amino acids. The V gene's germline CDR1 is MNHNS and CDR2 SASEGT. As DNA, the CDR3 is TGTGCCAGCAGTGAACTCTGGCTGGGTAGCTGGGATTTT. The encoded protein is CASSELWLGSWDF.

The chain is built from TRBV5-1 and TRBJ1-6; D ambiguous. The length of the CDR3 is 15 residues. The V gene lost 6 bases and the J gene lost 0 bases, with 10 bases spanning the gap. Germline V CDR1 and CDR2: SGHRS, YFSETQ. Written as DNA, the CDR3 is TGCGCCAGCAAGGACTACAGCTCCTATAATTCACCCCTCCACTTT. This sequence encodes CASKDYSSYNSPLHF.

The chain is built from TRBV6-5 and TRBJ1-1; D gene unclear. V gave up 2 bases and J gave up 5 bases, with 12 bases separating them. This CDR3 is built from 14 residues. CDR1 MNHEY and CDR2 SVGAGI come from the germline V gene. The CDR3 DNA is TGTGCCAGCAGTTACGGTTGGAGTGAAACTGAAGCTTTCTTT. This codes for CASSYGWSETEAFF.

This clone has only one observation. The chain recombines TRBV5-1 with TRBJ2-3, with 12 bases fitting TRBD1. The CDR3 extends over 16 amino acids. V gave up 0 bases and J gave up 4 bases; unmatched junction bases: 3. Germline values: CDR1 SGHRS, CDR2 YFSETQ. In nucleotides, the CDR3 is TGCGCCAGCAGCTTGGCCGGGACAGGGGGCGCAGATACGCAGTATTTT. The encoded protein is CASSLAGTGGADTQYF.

The chain has TRBV5-4 and TRBJ2-7; weak D call: TRBD2 (7 bases). V was pared by 4 bases and J by 0 bases, with 17 bases between. The CDR3 length is 16 residues. The germline gives CDR1 SGHNT, CDR2 YYREEE (reference sequence). CDR3 amino acids: CASSGGGASSSYEQYF. The CDR3 region has the DNA TGTGCCAGCAGCGGTGGGGGGGCTTCAAGCTCCTACGAGCAGTACTTC. Full variable domain (missing parts from reference TRBV5-4 and TRBJ2-7): ETGVTQSPTHLIKTRGQQVTLRCSSQSGHNTVSWYQQALGQGPQFIFQYYREEENGRGNFPPRFSGLQFPNYSSELNVNALELDDSALYLCASSGGGASSSYEQYFGPGTRLTVT.